This T cell receptor (beta chain) was sequenced during a study of blood T cell repertoires in COVID-19. Clones were read by immunoSEQ multiplex PCR, and TCRdb kept only the in-frame ones, dropping some. The sample includes around 200,000 clones, 80% to 90% of them seen just once. There are 16 residues in the CDR3. CDR1 is SGHNT, CDR2 YYREEE, per germline (reference sequence). V was clipped by 2 bases and J by 1 base, with 12 bases between them. This sequence joins TRBV5-4 and TRBJ2-2; tentatively, D is TRBD1 (5 bases). This TCR was sampled from a woman of 80 years or more with acute or convalescent COVID-19. Specimen: peripheral blood. The DNA of the CDR3 is TGTGCCAGCAGCTTAAGAGGAACAGGGAACACCGGGGAGCTGTTTTTT. Protein: CASSLRGTGNTGELFF.